A selection of T cell receptor beta chains follows, all from one sample in a study of regulatory T cells in long-lasting Graves disease. TCRdb re-called the multiplex PCR reads through MiXCR, storing one row per CDR3 protein. The data contain over 450,000 distinct CDR3 sequences, roughly 21% of them singletons. The sample was peripheral blood mononuclear cells (PBMCs), taken when the disease was refractory, from a patient treated with antithyroid drugs. The receptors here all came from a female donor with Graves disease. CDR3s include the opening cysteine and the closing phenylalanine or tryptophan. D genes are given only for firm matches. The size field is filled for only some rows; it gives once, few, many or a size class.

d_gene: TRBD2
j_gene: TRBJ2-7
abundance: .
v_gene: TRBV28
CDR3nt: TGTGCCAGCAGAACGAGCGGGAGGGCCGCCGGCGAGCAGTACTTC
CDR3aa: CASRTSGRAAGEQYF

d_gene: .
j_gene: TRBJ1-4
abundance: .
v_gene: TRBV29-1
CDR3nt: TGCAGCGTTGCGCAGGAGTCAACTAATGAAAAACTGTTTTTT
CDR3aa: CSVAQESTNEKLFF

d_gene: .
j_gene: TRBJ1-1
abundance: many
v_gene: TRBV28
CDR3nt: TGTGCCAGCAGCCTATCAGTTAGGAACACTGAAGCTTTCTTT
CDR3aa: CASSLSVRNTEAFF

d_gene: .
j_gene: TRBJ1-2
abundance: many
v_gene: TRBV28
CDR3nt: TGTGCCAGCAGTTTATCCGCCAGCCTCCCCTACACCTTC
CDR3aa: CASSLSASLPYTF

d_gene: TRBD1
j_gene: TRBJ2-4
abundance: many
v_gene: TRBV5-1
CDR3nt: TGCGCCAGCAGCTTCGATCGGACAGGCCCACTTACTTCAGCCAAAAACATTCAGTACTTC
CDR3aa: CASSFDRTGPLTSAKNIQYF

d_gene: TRBD1
j_gene: TRBJ2-7
abundance: .
v_gene: TRBV10-3
CDR3nt: TGTGCCATCAGCCCGGTCGACAGGGGCTCCTACGAGCAGTACTTC
CDR3aa: CAISPVDRGSYEQYF

d_gene: TRBD1
j_gene: TRBJ2-7
abundance: few
v_gene: TRBV9
CDR3nt: TGTGCCAGCAGCGTAGGTACAGGGGTCTCCCCATACGAGCAGTACTTC
CDR3aa: CASSVGTGVSPYEQYF

d_gene: .
j_gene: TRBJ1-4
abundance: .
v_gene: TRBV7-9
CDR3nt: TGTGCCAGCAGCTTGAGAGGGGAAGGGGCAACTAATGAAAAACTGTTTTTT
CDR3aa: CASSLRGEGATNEKLFF

d_gene: .
j_gene: TRBJ2-5
abundance: once
v_gene: TRBV10-3
CDR3nt: TGTGCCATCAGCCTAGACGCACACCATGCCTACTTC
CDR3aa: CAISLDAHHAYF

d_gene: TRBD1
j_gene: TRBJ2-6
abundance: .
v_gene: TRBV10-3
CDR3nt: TGTGCCATCAGCCGAGTCGGGTTTGGGACAGGGGCTGGGGCCAACGTCCTGACTTTC
CDR3aa: CAISRVGFGTGAGANVLTF

d_gene: .
j_gene: TRBJ1-6
abundance: many
v_gene: TRBV7-8
CDR3nt: TGTGCCAGTCGAGGAACTAGGGCACCCCTCCACTTT
CDR3aa: CASRGTRAPLHF

d_gene: .
j_gene: TRBJ2-2
abundance: few
v_gene: TRBV27
CDR3nt: TGTGCCAGCAGTCTCGGGACACGGAACACCGGGGAGCTGTTTTTT
CDR3aa: CASSLGTRNTGELFF

d_gene: TRBD2
j_gene: TRBJ2-7
abundance: few
v_gene: TRBV20-1
CDR3nt: TGCAGTGCTAGAACCACTAGCGGCGAGGGCGAGCAGTACTTC
CDR3aa: CSARTTSGEGEQYF

d_gene: TRBD2
j_gene: TRBJ2-5
abundance: many
v_gene: TRBV7-2
CDR3nt: TGTGCCAGCAGCTTAGGACTAGCGGGAGGGCCATTATGGGAGACCCAGTACTTC
CDR3aa: CASSLGLAGGPLWETQYF

d_gene: .
j_gene: TRBJ1-5
abundance: many
v_gene: TRBV12-3/TRBV12-4
CDR3nt: TGTGCCAGCAGCCCGTACAGGGTCGAGCAGCCCCAGCATTTT
CDR3aa: CASSPYRVEQPQHF

d_gene: .
j_gene: TRBJ1-5
abundance: .
v_gene: TRBV5-6
CDR3nt: TGTGCCAGCAGCCTCCGGGACACCTCCAATCAGCCCCAGCATTTT
CDR3aa: CASSLRDTSNQPQHF

d_gene: .
j_gene: TRBJ1-1
abundance: many
v_gene: TRBV12-3/TRBV12-4
CDR3nt: TGTGCCAGCAGTTTTGTGGGGGGAACTGAAGCTTTCTTT
CDR3aa: CASSFVGGTEAFF

d_gene: TRBD1
j_gene: TRBJ2-2
abundance: once
v_gene: TRBV4-1
CDR3nt: TGCGCCAGCAGCCAAGCCCCCCGACAGGGGGACGGGGAGCTGTTTTTT
CDR3aa: CASSQAPRQGDGELFF

d_gene: TRBD1
j_gene: TRBJ2-2
abundance: .
v_gene: TRBV20-1
CDR3nt: TGCAGTGCTCGTCCGAACAACAGGGGTACCGGGGAGCTGTTTTTT
CDR3aa: CSARPNNRGTGELFF

d_gene: .
j_gene: TRBJ1-1
abundance: many
v_gene: TRBV2
CDR3nt: TGTGCCAGCAGGGTGGATGCGATGAACACTGAAGCTTTCTTT
CDR3aa: CASRVDAMNTEAFF

d_gene: TRBD1
j_gene: TRBJ1-1
abundance: many
v_gene: TRBV12-3/TRBV12-4
CDR3nt: TGTGCCAGCAGTTTAGATCACAGGGGGAACACTGAAGCTTTCTTT
CDR3aa: CASSLDHRGNTEAFF

d_gene: TRBD1
j_gene: TRBJ2-5
abundance: many
v_gene: TRBV6-5
CDR3nt: TGTGCCAGCAGTTACTCGGGACAGGGGAATCGAGAGACCCAGTACTTC
CDR3aa: CASSYSGQGNRETQYF

d_gene: .
j_gene: TRBJ1-1
abundance: many
v_gene: TRBV15
CDR3nt: TGTGCCACCAGCAGGGCAGGGCGCACTGAAGCTTTCTTT
CDR3aa: CATSRAGRTEAFF

d_gene: TRBD1
j_gene: TRBJ1-4
abundance: many
v_gene: TRBV3-1
CDR3nt: TGTGCCAGCAGCACGCAGGGGGTGAGCGAAAAACTGTTTTTT
CDR3aa: CASSTQGVSEKLFF

d_gene: TRBD1
j_gene: TRBJ2-7
abundance: few
v_gene: TRBV5-6
CDR3nt: TGTGCCAGCAGCGCGGGACAGGGGGGCACCTACGAGCAGTACTTC
CDR3aa: CASSAGQGGTYEQYF

d_gene: .
j_gene: TRBJ2-2
abundance: .
v_gene: TRBV7-9
CDR3nt: TGTGCCAGCAGCCCCCAGGGGGACTCGAACACCGGGGAGCTGTTTTTT
CDR3aa: CASSPQGDSNTGELFF

d_gene: .
j_gene: TRBJ1-5
abundance: few
v_gene: TRBV7-2
CDR3nt: TGTGCCAGCAGCTTAGCGGGCCGCCACTCGGAGCCCCAGCATTTT
CDR3aa: CASSLAGRHSEPQHF

d_gene: .
j_gene: TRBJ2-7
abundance: .
v_gene: TRBV30
CDR3nt: TGTGCCTGGAGTTTTAACACCGACGGCGAGCAGTACTTC
CDR3aa: CAWSFNTDGEQYF

d_gene: TRBD2
j_gene: TRBJ2-7
abundance: .
v_gene: TRBV27
CDR3nt: TGTGCCAGCAGTTTGCTAGGACTAGCGAAGGAGTACGAGCAGTACTTC
CDR3aa: CASSLLGLAKEYEQYF

d_gene: TRBD2
j_gene: TRBJ2-7
abundance: .
v_gene: TRBV5-1
CDR3nt: TGCGCCAGCAGCTTGGACCCGGGAGGTACCCCCTACGAGCAGTACTTC
CDR3aa: CASSLDPGGTPYEQYF

d_gene: .
j_gene: TRBJ2-5
abundance: many
v_gene: TRBV27
CDR3nt: TGTGCCAGCAGTTTATGGGGAGCGGATCAAGAGACCCAGTACTTC
CDR3aa: CASSLWGADQETQYF

d_gene: .
j_gene: TRBJ2-5
abundance: many
v_gene: TRBV6-5
CDR3nt: TGTGCCAGCAGTTACTCGAGGGGAAGAGGGGAGACCCAGTACTTC
CDR3aa: CASSYSRGRGETQYF

d_gene: TRBD2
j_gene: TRBJ2-7
abundance: few
v_gene: TRBV28
CDR3nt: TGTGCCAGCAGCTTGAGCCTAGCGGGAGCCTACGAGCAGTACTTC
CDR3aa: CASSLSLAGAYEQYF

d_gene: .
j_gene: TRBJ1-5
abundance: .
v_gene: TRBV19
CDR3nt: TGTGCCAGCCGACCCCCCGCGGGCAATCAGCCCCAGCATTTT
CDR3aa: CASRPPAGNQPQHF

d_gene: .
j_gene: TRBJ2-2
abundance: few
v_gene: TRBV28
CDR3nt: TGTGCCAGCGGTATCGGGGCCGGGGAGCTGTTTTTT
CDR3aa: CASGIGAGELFF

d_gene: .
j_gene: TRBJ2-7
abundance: few
v_gene: TRBV28
CDR3nt: TGTGCCAGCAGTTTACTTGGGACGCCTACCTACGAGCAGTACTTC
CDR3aa: CASSLLGTPTYEQYF

d_gene: TRBD1
j_gene: TRBJ1-2
abundance: .
v_gene: TRBV20-1
CDR3nt: TGCAGTGTGCAACAGGGGACTAACTATGGCTACACCTTC
CDR3aa: CSVQQGTNYGYTF

d_gene: TRBD1
j_gene: TRBJ2-7
abundance: .
v_gene: TRBV29-1
CDR3nt: TGCAGCGCCCTGGGGGACAGGGGCGACGAGCAGTACTTC
CDR3aa: CSALGDRGDEQYF

d_gene: TRBD2
j_gene: TRBJ2-7
abundance: many
v_gene: TRBV4-1
CDR3nt: TGTGCCAGCAGCCTGGGACTAGCGGGAGTCGAGCAGTACTTC
CDR3aa: CASSLGLAGVEQYF

d_gene: .
j_gene: TRBJ1-5
abundance: many
v_gene: TRBV19
CDR3nt: TGTGCCAGTAGTATGGGAGGGGATCAGCCCCAGCATTTT
CDR3aa: CASSMGGDQPQHF